These 9 T cell receptor beta chains were sequenced from one sample in a study of cytomegalovirus exposure and HLA in healthy donors. PCR involved 60 Vbeta and 13 Jbeta primers. Some clones are missing from TCRdb's copy, which holds only in-frame ones; the method was immunoSEQ multiplex PCR. The sample shows some 82,000 clones, and around 1.1% sits with its ten largest clones. The sample was PBMCs. The receptors here all came from a woman in her thirties in good health and CMV-seronegative.

The chain combines TRBV13 with TRBJ2-3, with 9 bases fitting TRBD2. Germline V gene data show CDR1 as PRHDT and CDR2 as FYEKMQ (reference sequence). The CDR3 runs to 14 residues. Germline trimming cut 6 bases from V and 1 base from J; bases unmatched to any gene: 2. CDR3 sequence reads: CASSRTSGTDTQYF. The CDR3 DNA follows: TGTGCCAGCAGTCGGACTAGCGGCACAGATACGCAGTATTTT. The complete variable domain, with remaining parts taken from reference TRBV13 and TRBJ2-3, reads AAGVIQSPRHLIKEKRETATLKCYPIPRHDTVYWYQQGPGQDPQFLISFYEKMQSDKGSIPDRFSAQQFSDYHSELNMSSLELGDSALYFCASSRTSGTDTQYFGPGTRLTVL.

The chain recombines TRBV30 with TRBJ2-7; D is undetermined. CDR1 and CDR2 (germline): GTSNPN, SVGIG (reference sequence). The CDR3 loop spans 13 amino acids. Deletions cut 7 bases from V and 7 bases from J, with 20 bases between. CDR3 loop: CALGEPRTREQYF. In DNA form, the CDR3 reads TGTGCCTTGGGTGAGCCCCGCACGCGGGAGCAGTACTTC.

The chain is built from TRBV2 and TRBJ1-4; D perhaps matches TRBD1 (6 bases). Trimming pared 2 bases from V and 2 bases from J, leaving 12 bases between. Germline V lookup: CDR1 SNHLY, CDR2 FYNNEI. The CDR3 has 16 amino acids. The CDR3 nucleotides read TGTGCCAGCAGTGAAACTCGCACAGGGACTAATGAAAAACTGTTTTTT. This gives the protein CASSETRTGTNEKLFF.

V is TRBV10-1 and J is TRBJ1-2, with 8 bases aligning to TRBD1. Germline V gene lookup returns CDR1 WNHNN and CDR2 SYGVQD (reference sequence). V shed 11 bases and J 0 bases; nucleotides not matched to a gene: 14. This CDR3 contains 16 residues. The CDR3 nucleotides read TGCGCCGCGGAGTTACAGGGGGTAGATCCTAACTATGGCTACACCTTC. Its protein product is CAAELQGVDPNYGYTF.

The J gene is TRBJ1-1, the V gene TRBV19; 9 nucleotides agree with TRBD1. The CDR3 extends over 15 amino acids. The J segment lost 3 bases and the V segment lost 5 bases, leaving 7 bases of the junction unmatched. The germline CDR1 and CDR2 sequences are LNHDA and SQIVND (reference sequence). CDR3 loop: CASSRDRADDTEAFF. The DNA for the CDR3 is TGTGCCAGTAGTCGGGACAGGGCTGATGACACTGAAGCTTTCTTT.

About this clone itself: This specimen includes other DNA sequences encoding the same CDR3. This sequence joins TRBV30 and TRBJ2-6; 7 positions match TRBD1. The CDR3 sequence is 18 residues long. The J segment lost 0 bases and the V segment lost 1 base, leaving 9 bases of the junction unmatched. Looked up from germline, CDR1 is GTSNPN and CDR2 is SVGIG (reference sequence). The CDR3: CAWSAHLDRISGANVLTF. CDR3 in DNA: TGTGCCTGGAGTGCCCATCTGGACAGGATCTCTGGGGCCAACGTCCTGACTTTC.

This rearrangement joins TRBV11-3 to TRBJ2-1; TRBD2 agrees at 7 bases. Germline V gives CDR1 SGHNT, CDR2 YENEEA. The CDR3 contains 15 residues. V lost 5 bases, J lost 4 bases, and 8 bases stayed unmatched. CDR3 in amino acids: CASSAGRTSYNEQFF. The DNA of the CDR3 is TGTGCCAGCAGCGCCGGCCGGACTAGTTACAATGAGCAGTTCTTC.

CDR3 coding DNA: TGCGCCAGCAGACCGGGGACAGAAAAAAGGGAGACCCAGTACTTC. This sequence encodes CASRPGTEKRETQYF. This chain joins TRBV5-1 and TRBJ2-5; TRBD1 matches 7 bases. V lost 5 bases, J lost 5 bases, and 12 bases stayed unmatched. Per the germline V gene, CDR1 is SGHRS and CDR2 is YFSETQ. The CDR3 is made up of 15 amino acids.

The chain is built from TRBV5-1 and TRBJ1-1; 7 nucleotides line up with TRBD1. J lost 1 base, V lost 3 bases, and 9 bases had no gene match. The CDR3 covers 16 residues. The germline V gene has CDR1 SGHRS and CDR2 YFSETQ. The CDR3 is CASSWGTVPPNTEAFF. Here the CDR3 DNA reads TGCGCCAGCAGCTGGGGGACAGTGCCACCGAACACTGAAGCTTTCTTT. Variable domain in full (rest from reference TRBV5-1 and TRBJ1-1): KAGVTQTPRYLIKTRGQQVTLSCSPISGHRSVSWYQQTPGQGLQFLFEYFSETQRNKGNFPGRFSGRQFSNSRSEMNVSTLELGDSALYLCASSWGTVPPNTEAFFGQGTRLTVV.